This paragraph reports one T cell receptor (beta chain). The V gene's germline CDR1 is SEHNR and CDR2 FQNEAQ (reference sequence). The CDR3 loop spans 14 amino acids. V lost 5 bases and J 0 bases, leaving 7 bases between the germline ends. The data were obtained in a study of blood T cell repertoires in COVID-19. The data were produced by immunoSEQ multiplex PCR, yet TCRdb's version contains in-frame clones alone and is incomplete. The sample carries 60,000 or so clones, 76% recorded once. The specimen was peripheral blood. The chain couples TRBV7-9 to TRBJ2-2; possible D gene TRBD1, 6 bases. The clonotype originates from a woman aged 50 to 60 with active or convalescent COVID-19. CDR3 amino acids: CASSRDTNTGELFF. CDR3 coding DNA: TGTGCCAGCAGCCGGGACACGAACACCGGGGAGCTGTTTTTT.